Below, 28 T cell receptor beta chains from the same sample are listed, as sequenced in a study of radiotherapy plus CTLA-4 blockade in lung cancer. Assay: immunoSEQ multiplex PCR; the TCRdb copy retains only in-frame clones and omits some. The repertoire holds roughly 32,000 clones, with around four fifths as singletons. Sequenced material: peripheral blood, taken from a patient treated with radiotherapy plus ipilimumab. The receptors stem from a human donor with non-small cell lung cancer that progressed on radiotherapy plus ipilimumab.

The V and J genes are TRBV18 and TRBJ2-6; D may be TRBD1 (5 bases). Germline loops: CDR1 KGHSH, CDR2 LQKENI. The CDR3 length is 16 residues. The V end was cut by 1 base, the J end by 2 bases, with 9 bases between. CDR3 amino acids: CASSPQGLAGANVLTF. The CDR3 DNA follows: TGTGCCAGCTCACCACAGGGGTTGGCTGGGGCCAACGTCCTGACTTTC.

A few counts support this clone. J is TRBJ1-5 and V is TRBV2; a possible D gene is TRBD1 (5 bases). With 7 bases removed from V and 1 base from J, the gap between germline ends came to 11 bases. Germline-derived CDR1 and CDR2 are SNHLY and FYNNEI. This CDR3 region has 14 residues. The DNA for the CDR3 is TGTGCCAGCATGGGGCAGTCCAGCAATCAGCCCCAGCATTTT. Translated: CASMGQSSNQPQHF.

The V call is TRBV7-9, the J call TRBJ2-7, with 10 bases matching TRBD1. The CDR3 has 14 amino acids. CDR1 and CDR2 (germline): SEHNR, FQNEAQ (reference sequence). The J segment lost 3 bases and the V segment lost 3 bases, leaving 2 bases of the junction unmatched. The DNA for the CDR3 is TGTGCCAGCAGCTTCAGGGACAGGGGCTACGAGCAGTACTTC. The encoded protein is CASSFRDRGYEQYF.

This clone came up a few times. The J gene is TRBJ2-3, the V gene TRBV9; 8 bases are a match to TRBD2. The CDR3 sequence is 14 residues long. The germline CDR1 and CDR2 sequences are SGDLS and YYNGEE. V gave up 0 bases and J gave up 7 bases; unmatched junction bases: 4. The CDR3 here is CASSVGVAGNTQYF. The CDR3 DNA follows: TGTGCCAGCAGCGTAGGGGTAGCGGGGAATACGCAGTATTTT. The full variable domain, completed using reference TRBV9 and TRBJ2-3, is DSGVTQTPKHLITATGQRVTLRCSPRSGDLSVYWYQQSLDQGLQFLIQYYNGEERAKGNILERFSAQQFPDLHSELNLSSLELGDSALYFCASSVGVAGNTQYFGPGTRLTVL.

J is TRBJ2-5 and V is TRBV2; a possible D gene is TRBD1 (5 bases). Germline CDR1 is SNHLY and CDR2 is FYNNEI. V lost 3 bases to trimming and J lost 5 bases, with 10 bases between them. This CDR3 has 13 amino acids. The CDR3 DNA reads TGTGCCAGCAGTGACAGGGATTTGGAGACCCAGTACTTC. Encoded protein: CASSDRDLETQYF.

V gene TRBV5-4 combines with J gene TRBJ1-1; 8 nucleotides align to TRBD1. This CDR3 region has 14 residues. Germline V gives CDR1 SGHNT, CDR2 YYREEE (reference sequence). Trimming at V came to 4 bases and at J to 12 bases, leaving 14 bases not matched to a gene. The CDR3 bases are TGTGCCAGCAGCAACCGCACTTCTGGACAGGGATCTTTCTTT. This encodes CASSNRTSGQGSFF.

V and J are TRBV7-8 and TRBJ1-2, with TRBD1 as a possible D gene (5 bases). The CDR3 has 13 amino acids. CDR1 and CDR2 from the germline V gene are SGHVS and FQNEAQ. The germline V and J ends were trimmed by 2 bases and 10 bases, with 14 bases remaining between them. The CDR3 DNA sequence: TGTGCCAGCAGCTTATTGGGGGGGGATGCCTACACCTTC. It codes for CASSLLGGDAYTF. Full variable domain (rest looked up from reference TRBV7-8 and TRBJ1-2): GAGVSQSPRYKVAKRGQDVALRCDPISGHVSLFWYQQALGQGPEFLTYFQNEAQLDKSGLPSDRFFAERPEGSVSTLKIQRTQQEDSAVYLCASSLLGGDAYTFGSGTRLTVV.

The J gene is TRBJ2-5, the V gene TRBV10-3; D may be TRBD1 (6 bases). The germline V gene encodes CDR1 ENHRY and CDR2 SYGVKD. The CDR3 length is 14 residues. V dropped 4 bases and J dropped 1 base, with 10 bases sitting between them. This CDR3 reads CAISGGPAQETQYF. In nucleotides, the CDR3 is TGTGCCATCAGTGGGGGGCCCGCCCAAGAGACCCAGTACTTC.

In the case of this clone: Other DNA sequences within the sample encode an identical CDR3. The chain couples TRBV19 to TRBJ2-1, with 10 bases aligning to TRBD2. Germline lookup yields CDR1 LNHDA and CDR2 SQIVND (reference sequence). V lost 7 bases, J lost 5 bases, and 8 bases stayed unmatched. The CDR3 contains 15 residues. CDR3 coding DNA: TGTGCCAGTAATCCCAGCGGGGGGGCCCACAATGAGCAGTTCTTC. Protein product: CASNPSGGAHNEQFF.

Concerning this clone: Other DNA sequences within the sample encode an identical CDR3. The chain joins TRBV19 to TRBJ2-7; tentative D call: TRBD2 (5 bases). This CDR3 has 16 residues. The V end was cut by 5 bases, the J end by 4 bases, with 21 bases between. CDR1 and CDR2 (germline): LNHDA, SQIVND (reference sequence). CDR3 sequence reads: CASSPGTASLVYEQYF. In DNA form, the CDR3 reads TGTGCCAGTAGTCCCGGTACGGCTAGCTTAGTTTACGAGCAGTACTTC.

The V and J genes are TRBV5-1 and TRBJ1-1, with 9 nucleotides matching TRBD1. The J segment lost 4 bases and the V segment lost 6 bases, leaving 10 bases of the junction unmatched. CDR1 and CDR2 (germline): SGHRS, YFSETQ. This CDR3 is 15 amino acids long. The CDR3 loop reads CASKDRGDFRTEAFF. In DNA form, the CDR3 reads TGCGCCAGCAAGGACAGGGGAGATTTTCGCACTGAAGCTTTCTTT.

The genes are TRBV5-1 and TRBJ2-7; possibly TRBD2 for D (5 bases). The CDR3 has 13 residues. Trimming removed 4 bases from V and 7 bases from J, with 15 bases in between. CDR1 and CDR2 from the germline V gene are SGHRS and YFSETQ. CDR3 sequence (DNA): TGCGCCAGCAGCAATGATCTAGCCGGAGAGCAGTACTTC. Protein: CASSNDLAGEQYF.

This clone was seen a few times. The chain uses TRBV2 and TRBJ1-1; D not resolved. The CDR3 contains 14 residues. Trimming removed 8 bases at V and 2 bases at J, with 15 bases between. Germline V gene sequence: CDR1 SNHLY, CDR2 FYNNEI. For the CDR3, the DNA is TGTGCCAGCCCCGGGCGGGAAAGAAACACTGAAGCTTTCTTT. Amino acid sequence: CASPGRERNTEAFF.

A word on this clone: One end of the junction does not line up with germline, which may come from a read error. J is TRBJ1-4 and V is TRBV23-1; maybe TRBD1 (5 bases). TRBV23-1 is marked as an open reading frame, function uncertain. The CDR3 loop spans 13 amino acids. CDR3: CASSRPDPQGAVF. In nucleotides, the CDR3 is TGCGCCAGCAGTCGTCCAGATCCCCAAGGGGCTGTTTTT.

This rearrangement joins TRBV14 to TRBJ1-1; D is uncertain. V shed 0 bases and J shed 0 bases, with 5 bases lying between them. Germline V gene data show CDR1 as SGHDN and CDR2 as FVKESK. This CDR3 is 14 amino acids long. This chain's CDR3 is CASSQDSVNTEAFF. The CDR3 coding sequence is TGTGCCAGCAGCCAAGATTCGGTGAACACTGAAGCTTTCTTT.

This chain joins TRBV6-4 and TRBJ2-1, with 10 bases identical to TRBD2. After removal of 6 bases from V and 3 bases from J, the junction contained 11 bases not matched to a gene. Germline V gene sequence: CDR1 MRHNA, CDR2 SNTAGT. This CDR3 has 17 residues. As DNA, the CDR3 is TGTGCCAGCAGACCGAGGGCTAGCGGGGGCGGCTACAATGAGCAGTTCTTC. Protein product: CASRPRASGGGYNEQFF.

The V call is TRBV7-6, the J call TRBJ1-4, with 8 bases matching TRBD1. Germline V gives CDR1 SGHVS, CDR2 FNYEAQ. Unmatched junction bases numbered 18, after V lost 5 bases and J lost 13 bases. This CDR3 has 16 residues. CDR3 coding DNA: TGTGCCAGCAGCCCGTCGAAGGACAGGGTTGGAAAGGGACTGTTTTTT. It is translated as CASSPSKDRVGKGLFF.

This clone was detected only once. The chain carries TRBV2 and TRBJ2-1; 8 bases align to TRBD1. Germline trimming cut 6 bases from V and 4 bases from J; bases unmatched to any gene: 5. The CDR3 is 14 residues long. Germline V gene data show CDR1 as SNHLY and CDR2 as FYNNEI. The chain's CDR3 is CASRAGGIYNEQFF. The CDR3 DNA sequence: TGTGCCAGCAGAGCAGGGGGCATTTACAATGAGCAGTTCTTC.

This rearrangement joins TRBV5-1 to TRBJ2-5; D remains unclear. The germline V gene encodes CDR1 SGHRS and CDR2 YFSETQ. V lost 2 bases, J lost 1 base, and 9 bases lay in between. The CDR3 consists of 14 residues. The chain's CDR3 is CASSFSGFQETQYF. CDR3 sequence (DNA): TGCGCCAGCAGCTTTTCCGGGTTCCAAGAGACCCAGTACTTC.

The chain combines TRBV18 with TRBJ1-5; D is unclear. V lost 6 bases and J lost 2, with 8 bases in between. The germline V gene has CDR1 KGHSH and CDR2 LQKENI. The CDR3 runs 13 residues. DNA for the CDR3: TGTGCCAGCTCCTCACACCGCAATCAGCCCCAGCATTTT. Protein product: CASSSHRNQPQHF.

V and J are TRBV19 and TRBJ1-2; 8 nucleotides align to TRBD1. The junction had 11 bases not matched to a gene; V was cut back by 7 bases and J by 4 bases. Germline CDR1 LNHDA, CDR2 SQIVND (reference sequence). The CDR3 is 15 residues long. As DNA, the CDR3 is TGTGCCAGTACCCAGACAGGGGACTATGGCTATGGCTACACCTTC. The encoded protein is CASTQTGDYGYGYTF. The full variable domain, completed using reference TRBV19 and TRBJ1-2, is DGGITQSPKYLFRKEGQNVTLSCEQNLNHDAMYWYRQDPGQGLRLIYYSQIVNDFQKGDIAEGYSVSREKKESFPLTVTSAQKNPTAFYLCASTQTGDYGYGYTFGSGTRLTVV.

The rearrangement links TRBV6-6 to TRBJ1-1; no clear D. V lost 2 bases to trimming and J lost 4 bases, with 8 bases between them. The CDR3 is 13 amino acids. CDR1 is MNHNY and CDR2 is SVGAGI in the germline V gene (reference sequence). CDR3 DNA: TGTGCCAGCAGTTACGAGAGGAGCACTGAAGCTTTCTTT. It is translated as CASSYERSTEAFF.

J is TRBJ1-4 and V is TRBV7-2, with 9 bases aligning to TRBD1. CDR3 length: 14 amino acids. Germline trimming cut 5 bases from V and 8 bases from J; bases unmatched to any gene: 6. Germline lookup yields CDR1 SGHTA and CDR2 FQGNSA. The DNA for the CDR3 is TGTGCCAGCAGCCTGACAGGGGGAGGCGAAAAACTGTTTTTT. Encoded protein: CASSLTGGGEKLFF. The variable domain in full, completed from reference TRBV7-2 and TRBJ1-4, reads GAGVSQSPSNKVTEKGKDVELRCDPISGHTALYWYRQSLGQGLEFLIYFQGNSAPDKSGLPSDRFSAERTGGSVSTLTIQRTQQEDSAVYLCASSLTGGGEKLFFGSGTQLSVL.

The chain links TRBV7-8 to TRBJ1-1; D may be TRBD1 (6 bases). The CDR3 totals 14 residues. V lost 7 bases and J 3 bases, leaving 15 bases between the germline ends. Germline lookup yields CDR1 SGHVS and CDR2 FQNEAQ. The CDR3 coding sequence is TGTGCCAGCACACCACTCAGGGGTGACACTGAAGCTTTCTTT. This gives the protein CASTPLRGDTEAFF.

This chain uses TRBV27 with TRBJ1-6, with D perhaps TRBD1 (6 bases). The CDR3 extends over 14 amino acids. Germline V CDR1 and CDR2: MNHEY, SMNVEV (reference sequence). Between the trimmed V and J ends, which lost 6 bases and 10 bases, there was a span of 16 bases. CDR3 sequence reads: CASSLEGVASPLHF. The CDR3 nucleotides read TGTGCCAGCAGCCTAGAGGGGGTTGCATCACCCCTCCACTTT.

This clone was seen only a few times. This chain joins TRBV5-1 and TRBJ2-2; 8 bases line up with TRBD2. CDR1 is SGHRS and CDR2 is YFSETQ in the germline V gene. This CDR3 contains 16 residues. V gave up 1 base and J gave up 5 bases; unmatched junction bases: 7. CDR3 in DNA: TGCGCCAGCAGCTTGAATCCTGGCGGGGGGACCGGGGAGCTGTTTTTT. It encodes CASSLNPGGGTGELFF. Full variable domain (remainder filled in from reference TRBV5-1 and TRBJ2-2): KAGVTQTPRYLIKTRGQQVTLSCSPISGHRSVSWYQQTPGQGLQFLFEYFSETQRNKGNFPGRFSGRQFSNSRSEMNVSTLELGDSALYLCASSLNPGGGTGELFFGEGSRLTVL.

The sample holds one count of this clone. The genes are TRBV4-2 and TRBJ2-2, with D hard to call. In germline, CDR1 is LGHNA, CDR2 YNFKEQ. The length of the CDR3 is 13 residues. V lost 0 bases and J lost 6, with 5 bases in between. This CDR3 is CASSQDRSGELFF. CDR3 nucleotide sequence: TGTGCCAGCAGCCAAGATCGGTCCGGGGAGCTGTTTTTT.

The chain carries TRBV7-2 and TRBJ2-2, with 9 bases that match TRBD2. Trimming at V came to 4 bases and at J to 6 bases, leaving 6 bases not matched to a gene. In germline, CDR1 is SGHTA, CDR2 FQGNSA. The CDR3 extends over 15 amino acids. The DNA for the CDR3 is TGTGCCAGCAGCTGGGGCGGGGGGGCCCCCGGGGAGCTGTTTTTT. It is translated as CASSWGGGAPGELFF. Full variable domain (remainder filled in from reference TRBV7-2 and TRBJ2-2): GAGVSQSPSNKVTEKGKDVELRCDPISGHTALYWYRQSLGQGLEFLIYFQGNSAPDKSGLPSDRFSAERTGGSVSTLTIQRTQQEDSAVYLCASSWGGGAPGELFFGEGSRLTVL.